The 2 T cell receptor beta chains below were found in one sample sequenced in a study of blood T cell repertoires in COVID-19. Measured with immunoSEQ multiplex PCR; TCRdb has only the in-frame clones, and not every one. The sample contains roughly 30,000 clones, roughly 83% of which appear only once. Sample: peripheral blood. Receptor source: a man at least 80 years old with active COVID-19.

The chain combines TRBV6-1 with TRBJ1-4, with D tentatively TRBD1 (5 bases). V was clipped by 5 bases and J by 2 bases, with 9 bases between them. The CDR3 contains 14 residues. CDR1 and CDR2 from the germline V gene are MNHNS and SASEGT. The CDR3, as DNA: TGTGCCAGCAGTTTGCACAGGACTAATGAAAAACTGTTTTTT. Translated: CASSLHRTNEKLFF.

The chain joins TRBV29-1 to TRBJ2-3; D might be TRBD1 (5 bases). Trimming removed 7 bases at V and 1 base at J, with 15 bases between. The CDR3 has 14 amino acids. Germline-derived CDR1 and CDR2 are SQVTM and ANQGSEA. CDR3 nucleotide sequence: TGCAGCGCTGGGAACAGGCCTGGCACAGATACGCAGTATTTT. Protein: CSAGNRPGTDTQYF.